The TCR beta chain under discussion was sequenced for a study of shared clonotypes between healthy human individuals. Study outcomes and limitations: Generally, estimated richness proved larger in naive subsets than it did in memory subsets.

As concerns this clone: Its antigen is still unknown.

V was pared by 4 bases and J by 2 bases, with 11 bases of the junction left unmatched. Germline V gene data show CDR1 as PRHDT and CDR2 as FYEKMQ (reference sequence). This CDR3 region has 16 residues. The assay used deep level. Researchers divided each subset's genomic DNA evenly across several immunoSEQ plates. Only in-frame clones appear in the TCRdb table, and some are missing; sequencing was by immunoSEQ multiplex PCR. In the table there are around 690,000 clones, about 92% of which are singletons. The sequenced sample was memory CD8+ T cells from PBMCs. Subset of the sample: CD45RO+ cells pooled with CCR7-negative TemRA cells. The chain uses TRBV13 and TRBJ2-7; 7 bases are shared with TRBD1. The clonotype was recovered from a man younger than 35 in good health. Some clones in this sample may be carry-over from other donors' samples. The CDR3 DNA follows: TGTGCCAGCAGCTCGTCCGGGACAGAGAGAGCCTACGAGCAGTACTTC. Residues: CASSSSGTERAYEQYF.